This T cell receptor (beta chain) was sequenced in a study of blood T cell repertoires in COVID-19. Turning to the study itself: COVID-19 samples from acute and convalescent phases originated in the United States, Italy and Spain.

The CDR3 extends over 13 amino acids. Trimming left V 2 bases short and J 3 bases short, with 6 bases between. CDR1 is KGHSH and CDR2 is LQKENI in the germline V gene. Measured with immunoSEQ multiplex PCR; TCRdb has only the in-frame clones, and not every one. The table records about 46,000 clones, 85% to 90% of them present only once. The TCR sequence derives from a human donor in a cohort sampled during active COVID-19. Sequences were obtained from peripheral blood. This chain links TRBV18 with TRBJ2-3; D possibly corresponds to TRBD1 (5 bases). In DNA form, the CDR3 reads TGTGCCAGCTCACCAAGACAGACAGATACGCAGTATTTT. Translated: CASSPRQTDTQYF.